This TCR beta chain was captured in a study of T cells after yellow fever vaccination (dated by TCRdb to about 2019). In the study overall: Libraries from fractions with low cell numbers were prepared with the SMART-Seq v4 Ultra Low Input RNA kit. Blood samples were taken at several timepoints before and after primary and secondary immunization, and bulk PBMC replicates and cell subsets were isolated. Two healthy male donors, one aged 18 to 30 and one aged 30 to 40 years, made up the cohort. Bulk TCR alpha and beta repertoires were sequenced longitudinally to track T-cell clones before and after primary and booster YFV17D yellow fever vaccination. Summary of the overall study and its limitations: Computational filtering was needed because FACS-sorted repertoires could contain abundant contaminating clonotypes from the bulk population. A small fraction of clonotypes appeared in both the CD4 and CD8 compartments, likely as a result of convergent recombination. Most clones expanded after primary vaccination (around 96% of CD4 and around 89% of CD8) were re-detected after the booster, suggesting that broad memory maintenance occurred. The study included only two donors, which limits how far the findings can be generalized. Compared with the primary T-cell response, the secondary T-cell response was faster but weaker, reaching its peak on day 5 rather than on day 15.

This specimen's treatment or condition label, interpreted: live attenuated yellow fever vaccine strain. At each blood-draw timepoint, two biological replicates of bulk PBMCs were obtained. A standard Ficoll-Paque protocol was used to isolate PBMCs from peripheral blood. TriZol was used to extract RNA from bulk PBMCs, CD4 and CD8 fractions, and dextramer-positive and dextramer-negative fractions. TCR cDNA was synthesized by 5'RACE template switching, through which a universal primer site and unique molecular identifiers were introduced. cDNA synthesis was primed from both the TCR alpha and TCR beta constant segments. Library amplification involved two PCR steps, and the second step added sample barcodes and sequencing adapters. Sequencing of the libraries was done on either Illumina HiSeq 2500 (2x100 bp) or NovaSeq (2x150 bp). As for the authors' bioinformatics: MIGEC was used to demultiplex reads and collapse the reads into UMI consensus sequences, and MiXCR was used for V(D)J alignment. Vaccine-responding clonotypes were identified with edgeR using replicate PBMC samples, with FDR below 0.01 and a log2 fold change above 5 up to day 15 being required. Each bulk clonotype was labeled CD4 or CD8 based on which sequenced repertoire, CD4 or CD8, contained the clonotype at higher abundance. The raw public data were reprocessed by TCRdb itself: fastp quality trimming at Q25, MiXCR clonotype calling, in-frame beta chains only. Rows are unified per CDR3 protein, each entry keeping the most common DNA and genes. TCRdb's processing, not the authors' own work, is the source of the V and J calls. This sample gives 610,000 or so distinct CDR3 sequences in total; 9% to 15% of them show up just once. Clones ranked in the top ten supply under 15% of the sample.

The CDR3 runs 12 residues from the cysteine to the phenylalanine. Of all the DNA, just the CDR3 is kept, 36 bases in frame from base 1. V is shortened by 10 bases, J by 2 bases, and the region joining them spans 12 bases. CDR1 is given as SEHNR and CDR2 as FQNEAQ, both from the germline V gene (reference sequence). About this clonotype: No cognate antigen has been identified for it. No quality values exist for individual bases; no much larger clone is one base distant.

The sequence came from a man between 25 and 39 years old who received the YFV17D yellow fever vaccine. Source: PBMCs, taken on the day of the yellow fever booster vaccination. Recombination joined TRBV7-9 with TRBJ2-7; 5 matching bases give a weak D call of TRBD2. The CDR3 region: CATAKGAYEQYF. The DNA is TGTGCCACGGCAAAGGGAGCCTACGAGCAGTACTTC.